Reported below is one T cell receptor beta chain. Its target is not known. The data were taken from a study of beta chain features in type 1 diabetes. Sequenced material consisted of expressed TCRB transcripts (all of the isolated RNA was reverse transcribed). TCRdb's copy holds only in-frame clones and misses some; the assay was immunoSEQ multiplex PCR. The repertoire holds 150,000 to 200,000 clones, with 9% to 10% as singletons. CDR3 length: 14 amino acids. Germline-derived CDR1 and CDR2 are SEHNR and FQNEAQ (reference sequence). Trimming cost V 5 bases and J 6 bases, with 17 bases left between them. Findings and caveats of the study: There was a moderate but significant shortening of TCRB CDR3s in all four CD4+ subsets of Type 1 diabetes patients.

This TCR came from a woman aged 25-40 years with type 1 diabetes. V usage is TRBV7-9 and J usage is TRBJ2-7; D possibly corresponds to TRBD1 (5 bases). The specimen was central memory CD4+ T cells from blood. CDR3 coding DNA: TGTGCCAGCAGCCGAAATATCCAGGGTGGCGAGCAGTACTTC. Its translation: CASSRNIQGGEQYF.